The clone carrying this T cell receptor beta chain was observed a few times. Germline V gene sequence: CDR1 MNHEY, CDR2 SVGAGI. V was clipped by 2 bases and J by 4 bases; unmatched bases: 7. The CDR3 runs to 16 residues. Source study methods: Nucleated cell counts were estimated from reference gene primer amplification. Measured with immunoSEQ multiplex PCR; TCRdb has only the in-frame clones, and not every one. V, J and clone size derive from that table, while D and trimming were established from the DNA sequence. The data contain 85,000 to 110,000 clones, about 90% of them singletons. This sample is part of a study of blood T cell repertoires in COVID-19. At the level of the study: Donors in the United States, Italy and Spain gave samples during acute or convalescent COVID-19. Sources were T cells, B-cell-depleted T cells, or PBMCs; the material itself was cDNA or gDNA.

Input material: peripheral blood. The chain has TRBV6-5 and TRBJ1-2, with TRBD1 matching over 10 bases. This TCR was recovered from a human donor in a cohort sampled during active COVID-19. CDR3: CASSYQRTGGGYGYTF. The CDR3 coding sequence is TGTGCCAGCAGTTACCAAAGGACAGGGGGGGGCTATGGCTACACCTTC.